The rows below give T cell receptor beta chains drawn from one sample of a study of blood T cell repertoires in COVID-19. Generated by immunoSEQ multiplex PCR, the TCRdb table keeps only in-frame clones and is missing some. The data hold a few thousand clones, with about 90% observed a single time. Material for sequencing was peripheral blood. The receptors derive from a man in his 60s with acute or convalescent COVID-19. CDR3s include the opening cysteine and the closing phenylalanine or tryptophan. D genes are given only for firm matches. A clone size is listed for some rows: how often the clone was seen (once, few, many), or a class if it is expanded.

TGTGCCAGCAGCGTAGCGGTGACTAGCGGCTACAATGAGCAGTTCTTC | CASSVAVTSGYNEQFF | 16 | TRBD2 | TRBJ2-1 | . | TRBV9
TGTGCCAGCAGCCCAGCCCCCGGACAGGGTTACAATGAGCAGTTCTTC | CASSPAPGQGYNEQFF | 16 | TRBD1 | TRBJ2-1 | . | TRBV7-2
TGTGCCACCAGCAGGACAGCAAATAATGAAAAACTGTTTTTT | CATSRTANNEKLFF | 14 | . | TRBJ1-4 | few | TRBV15
TGTGCCACCAGTGTTCCATGGCACGATGAGCAGTTCTTC | CATSVPWHDEQFF | 13 | . | TRBJ2-1 | . | TRBV24-1
TGCGCCAGCAGCCCTCAGGGGACGATGAACACTGAAGCTTTCTTT | CASSPQGTMNTEAFF | 15 | . | TRBJ1-1 | . | TRBV5-1
TGTGCCAGCTCACCAAGATCAGGATTCCAGACTGAAGCTTTCTTT | CASSPRSGFQTEAFF | 15 | . | TRBJ1-1 | . | TRBV18
TGTGCCACCAGTGATGCTAGCGGGGGCTATGAGCAGTTCTTC | CATSDASGGYEQFF | 14 | TRBD2 | TRBJ2-1 | . | TRBV24-1
TGCAGCGTCCTGGAGGATCTGAACACCGGGGAGCTGTTTTTT | CSVLEDLNTGELFF | 14 | . | TRBJ2-2 | . | TRBV29-1
TGTGCCAGCAGTTGGCCGGGACACAAGAACACTGAAGCTTTCTTT | CASSWPGHKNTEAFF | 15 | . | TRBJ1-1 | few | TRBV5-6
TGCAGCGTTGAAGCGAGGTCAGGGCACACCGGGGAGCTGTTTTTT | CSVEARSGHTGELFF | 15 | . | TRBJ2-2 | . | TRBV29-1
TGTGCCAGCACCGAAGGGCGGGCGCCCTACGAGCAGTACTTC | CASTEGRAPYEQYF | 14 | . | TRBJ2-7 | . | TRBV7-9
TGTGCCAGCAGTGAGAGGCGACAGGGCTCCTACGAGCAGTACTTC | CASSERRQGSYEQYF | 15 | TRBD1 | TRBJ2-7 | . | TRBV28
TGTGCCAGCAGCCCTCCTCTCCGCGAGGAGCTGTTTTTT | CASSPPLREELFF | 13 | . | TRBJ2-2 | . | TRBV7-6
TGTGCCAGCAGCTTGGGCCAACTCTACGAGCAGTACTTC | CASSLGQLYEQYF | 13 | . | TRBJ2-7 | large | TRBV5-6
TGCGCCAGCAGTAGATACTATGGGACAGGGGCTGGAAACACCATATATTTT | CASSRYYGTGAGNTIYF | 17 | TRBD1 | TRBJ1-3 | . | TRBV10-2
TGTGCCAGCAGTCCACGGGTCCCTACCACAGATACGCAGTATTTT | CASSPRVPTTDTQYF | 15 | . | TRBJ2-3 | . | TRBV6-2/TRBV6-3
TGCGCCAGCAGCCAAGGGGCTATCCCCAGAATTCTCTCCTACAATGAGCAGTTCTTC | CASSQGAIPRILSYNEQFF | 19 | . | TRBJ2-1 | . | TRBV4-1
TGTGCCAGCAGCACCAGCGGTCCTTTCTCTGAGACCCAGTACTTC | CASSTSGPFSETQYF | 15 | . | TRBJ2-5 | . | TRBV3-1/TRBV3-2
TGTGCCAGCAGCCTCCGAGACTCGCTGAATACGCAGTATTTT | CASSLRDSLNTQYF | 14 | . | TRBJ2-3 | . | TRBV7-8
TGTGCCAGCAGCTTAGAGGGGTCCGTCTACGAGCAGTACTTC | CASSLEGSVYEQYF | 14 | . | TRBJ2-7 | . | TRBV7-9
TGTGCCGGCTCCCAGGGGCTAGCCGGGGAGCTGTTTTTT | CAGSQGLAGELFF | 13 | . | TRBJ2-2 | . | TRBV19
TGTGCCAGCAGCTTGGCCGCAGGAGGTAATTCACCCCTCCACTTT | CASSLAAGGNSPLHF | 15 | . | TRBJ1-6 | . | TRBV5-4
TGTGCCAGCAGTATGTGGGACTCCATCCAAGAGACCCAGTACTTC | CASSMWDSIQETQYF | 15 | . | TRBJ2-5 | . | TRBV6-5
TGTGCCGCAGGCGGGGGGAACACTGAAGCTTTCTTT | CAAGGGNTEAFF | 12 | . | TRBJ1-1 | . | TRBV6-5
TGTGCCAGCAGTAGGGGGGGTCTAGATACGCAGTATTTT | CASSRGGLDTQYF | 13 | . | TRBJ2-3 | . | TRBV3-1/TRBV3-2
TGTGCCAGCAGTTACTCGGACAGAATGAACACTGAAGCTTTCTTT | CASSYSDRMNTEAFF | 15 | . | TRBJ1-1 | . | TRBV6-5
TGTGCCAGCAGCTCGGGACAGGGCTACACCTTC | CASSSGQGYTF | 11 | TRBD1 | TRBJ1-2 | . | TRBV11-2
TGTGCCAGCAGTTACCGGGACTACAATGAGCAGTTCTTC | CASSYRDYNEQFF | 13 | . | TRBJ2-1 | once | TRBV6-6
TGTGCCATCAGTGAGTCGAGCTATACGCAGTATTTT | CAISESSYTQYF | 12 | . | TRBJ2-3 | . | TRBV10-3
TGCGCCAGCAGCCAAGAAGCACCGGGTAGCGGGGGGTCCGATACGCAGTATTTT | CASSQEAPGSGGSDTQYF | 18 | TRBD2 | TRBJ2-3 | . | TRBV4-1
TGTGCCAGCAGCTTAAACAGAAACACTGAAGCTTTCTTT | CASSLNRNTEAFF | 13 | . | TRBJ1-1 | . | TRBV7-8
TGCGCCAGCAGCTTTCGGGATCTAGATACGCAGTATTTT | CASSFRDLDTQYF | 13 | . | TRBJ2-3 | . | TRBV5-1
TGCGCCAGCAGCCAAGCTTGGTTGTGGGGCAGCTCCTACAATGAGCAGTTCTTC | CASSQAWLWGSSYNEQFF | 18 | . | TRBJ2-1 | few | TRBV4-1
TGTGCCAGCAGCTTAGGAGGGTCCAACAATGAGCAGTTCTTC | CASSLGGSNNEQFF | 14 | . | TRBJ2-1 | . | TRBV7-2
TGTGCCAGCAGCCGCTCCGGGACAACTAATGAAAAACTGTTTTTT | CASSRSGTTNEKLFF | 15 | . | TRBJ1-4 | . | TRBV4-2
TGTGCCAGCAGCTCTCGGACAGGGGGCAGGTGGTTTGGGAGTCAGCCCCAGCATTTT | CASSSRTGGRWFGSQPQHF | 19 | . | TRBJ1-5 | . | TRBV21-1
TGTGCCAGCAGTGAAAATTGGACAGGGCCGAACACTGAAGCTTTCTTT | CASSENWTGPNTEAFF | 16 | TRBD1 | TRBJ1-1 | . | TRBV6-1
TGCGCCAGCAGCTTGTTTACACCTAGCGGGAGGTCTAGCTCCTACAATGAGCAGTTCTTC | CASSLFTPSGRSSSYNEQFF | 20 | TRBD2 | TRBJ2-1 | . | TRBV5-1
TGTGCCAGCAGTTACTTAAATGTAGGGGCTGGAAACACCATATATTTT | CASSYLNVGAGNTIYF | 16 | . | TRBJ1-3 | . | TRBV6-5
TGCGCCAGCAGTCAATCAGGGACAGGATATTACCCAGGTTCACCCCTCCACTTT | CASSQSGTGYYPGSPLHF | 18 | TRBD1 | TRBJ1-6 | . | TRBV23-1
TGTGCCAGCAGCCCAGGGGACAATCAGCCCCAGCATTTT | CASSPGDNQPQHF | 13 | . | TRBJ1-5 | few | TRBV9
TGTGCCAGCAGCTATAACCCGGGAATAGGCAATGAGCAGTTCTTC | CASSYNPGIGNEQFF | 15 | . | TRBJ2-1 | . | TRBV7-9
TGTGCCAGTAGTATAGACAACAGGGGGGCCTACGAGCAGTACTTC | CASSIDNRGAYEQYF | 15 | TRBD1 | TRBJ2-7 | . | TRBV19
TGTGCCAGCAGCCAAGACAGTAACTCCTACAATGAGCAGTTCTTC | CASSQDSNSYNEQFF | 15 | . | TRBJ2-1 | . | TRBV3-1/TRBV3-2
TGTGCCAGTAGTATGTCAGGCAGGGGGCGAAGTAAGGGTCAGCCCCAGCATTTT | CASSMSGRGRSKGQPQHF | 18 | TRBD1 | TRBJ1-5 | . | TRBV19
TGTGCCAGCAGCTTGCCCTCCGGGACAGGGGCGGGGGGCTACACCTTC | CASSLPSGTGAGGYTF | 16 | TRBD1 | TRBJ1-2 | . | TRBV7-8
TGTGCCAGCATGTTGGGAGGGGCGGGAAACACCATATATTTT | CASMLGGAGNTIYF | 14 | . | TRBJ1-3 | . | TRBV6-5
TGTGCCAGCAGCTTGGGACAGGGATTTTTCAATGAGCAGTTCTTC | CASSLGQGFFNEQFF | 15 | TRBD1 | TRBJ2-1 | . | TRBV5-6
TGTGCCAGCAGCTCCCCGGTGAGGGGCTACACCTTC | CASSSPVRGYTF | 12 | . | TRBJ1-2 | . | TRBV11-2
TGTGCCAGCAGTTACTCGGTAACAGGCTTCTATGGCTACACCTTC | CASSYSVTGFYGYTF | 15 | . | TRBJ1-2 | . | TRBV6-5
TGTGCCAGCAGCCAAGGGACAGGTCTCGGCGAGCAGTACTTC | CASSQGTGLGEQYF | 14 | TRBD1 | TRBJ2-7 | . | TRBV3-1/TRBV3-2
TGTGCCATCAAGGAGCAGGGGGTTCACTATGGCTACACCTTC | CAIKEQGVHYGYTF | 14 | TRBD1 | TRBJ1-2 | . | TRBV10-3
TGCGCCAGCCGAGCAGGGGATTCAAACACTGAAGCTTTCTTT | CASRAGDSNTEAFF | 14 | . | TRBJ1-1 | . | TRBV5-1
TGTGCCAGCAGCCAAGATCAAGCACTAGCGGGGGGGGCGATAGGTACGCAGTATTTT | CASSQDQALAGGAIGTQYF | 19 | TRBD2 | TRBJ2-3 | . | TRBV3-1/TRBV3-2
TGTGCCAGCAGCCTCCATAGCTATTACAATGAGCAGTTCTTC | CASSLHSYYNEQFF | 14 | . | TRBJ2-1 | . | TRBV7-8
TGTGCCAGCAGCCCCGCCCCGGGACAGGGAAGAGGAGCTGAAGCTTTCTTT | CASSPAPGQGRGAEAFF | 17 | TRBD1 | TRBJ1-1 | . | TRBV7-9